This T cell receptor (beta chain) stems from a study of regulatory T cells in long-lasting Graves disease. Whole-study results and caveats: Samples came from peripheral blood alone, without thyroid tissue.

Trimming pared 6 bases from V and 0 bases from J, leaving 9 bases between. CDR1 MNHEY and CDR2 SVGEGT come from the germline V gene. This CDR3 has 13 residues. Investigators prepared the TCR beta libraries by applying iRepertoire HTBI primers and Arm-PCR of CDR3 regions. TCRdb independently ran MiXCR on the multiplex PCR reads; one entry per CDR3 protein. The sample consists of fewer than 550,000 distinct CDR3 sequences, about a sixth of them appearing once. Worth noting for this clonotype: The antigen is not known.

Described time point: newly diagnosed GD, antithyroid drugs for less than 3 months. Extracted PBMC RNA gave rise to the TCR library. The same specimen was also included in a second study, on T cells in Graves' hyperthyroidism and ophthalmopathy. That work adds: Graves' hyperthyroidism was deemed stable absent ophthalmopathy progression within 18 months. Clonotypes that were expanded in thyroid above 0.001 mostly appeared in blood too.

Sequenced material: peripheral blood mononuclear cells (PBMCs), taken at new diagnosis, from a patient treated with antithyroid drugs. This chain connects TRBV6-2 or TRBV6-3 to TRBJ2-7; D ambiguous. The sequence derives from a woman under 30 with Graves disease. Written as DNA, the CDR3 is TGTGCCAGCAGACCCTCCAGCTCCTACGAGCAGTACTTC. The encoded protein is CASRPSSSYEQYF.